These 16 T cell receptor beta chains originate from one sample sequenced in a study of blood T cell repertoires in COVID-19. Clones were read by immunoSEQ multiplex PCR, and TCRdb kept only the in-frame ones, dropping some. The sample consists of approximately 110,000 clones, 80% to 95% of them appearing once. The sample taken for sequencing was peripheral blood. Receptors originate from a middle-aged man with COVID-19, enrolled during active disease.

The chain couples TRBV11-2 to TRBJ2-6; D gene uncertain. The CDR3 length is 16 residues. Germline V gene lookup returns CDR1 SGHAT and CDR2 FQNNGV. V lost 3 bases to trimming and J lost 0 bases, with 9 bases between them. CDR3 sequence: CASSFKSSSGANVLTF. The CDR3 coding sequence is TGTGCCAGCAGCTTTAAGAGTTCCTCTGGGGCCAACGTCCTGACTTTC. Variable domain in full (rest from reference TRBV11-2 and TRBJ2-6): EAGVAQSPRYKIIEKRQSVAFWCNPISGHATLYWYQQILGQGPKLLIQFQNNGVVDDSQLPKDRFSAERLKGVDSTLKIQPAKLEDSAVYLCASSFKSSSGANVLTFGAGSRLTVL.

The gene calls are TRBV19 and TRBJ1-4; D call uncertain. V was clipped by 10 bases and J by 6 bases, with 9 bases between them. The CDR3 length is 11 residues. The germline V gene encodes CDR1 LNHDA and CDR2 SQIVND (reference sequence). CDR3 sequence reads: CATSHYEKLFF. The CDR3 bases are TGTGCCACCTCACATTATGAAAAACTGTTTTTT. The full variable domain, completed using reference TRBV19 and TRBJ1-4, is DGGITQSPKYLFRKEGQNVTLSCEQNLNHDAMYWYRQDPGQGLRLIYYSQIVNDFQKGDIAEGYSVSREKKESFPLTVTSAQKNPTAFYLCATSHYEKLFFGSGTQLSVL.

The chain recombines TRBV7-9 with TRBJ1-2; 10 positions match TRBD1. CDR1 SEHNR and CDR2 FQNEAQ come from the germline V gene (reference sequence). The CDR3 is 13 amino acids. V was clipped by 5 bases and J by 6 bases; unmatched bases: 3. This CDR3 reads CASSRGQGHGYTF. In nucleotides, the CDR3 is TGTGCCAGCAGCCGGGGACAGGGGCATGGCTACACCTTC. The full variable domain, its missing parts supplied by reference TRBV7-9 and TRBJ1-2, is DTGVSQNPRHKITKRGQNVTFRCDPISEHNRLYWYRQTLGQGPEFLTYFQNEAQLEKSRLLSDRFSAERPKGSFSTLEIQRTEQGDSAMYLCASSRGQGHGYTFGSGTRLTVV.

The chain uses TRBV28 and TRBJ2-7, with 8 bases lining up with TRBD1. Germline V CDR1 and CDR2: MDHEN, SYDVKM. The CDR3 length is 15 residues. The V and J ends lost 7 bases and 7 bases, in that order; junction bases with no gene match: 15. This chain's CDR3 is CASTNRAGGAGEQYF. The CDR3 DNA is TGTGCCAGCACCAACCGGGCAGGGGGCGCGGGGGAGCAGTACTTC.

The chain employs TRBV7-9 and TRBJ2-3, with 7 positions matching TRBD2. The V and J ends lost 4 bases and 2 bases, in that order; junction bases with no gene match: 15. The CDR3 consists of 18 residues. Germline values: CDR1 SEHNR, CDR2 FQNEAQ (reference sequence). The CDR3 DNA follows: TGTGCCAGCAGCTCCCCCCTGGGGGGGAGTATTGTCACAGATACGCAGTATTTT. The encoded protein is CASSSPLGGSIVTDTQYF.

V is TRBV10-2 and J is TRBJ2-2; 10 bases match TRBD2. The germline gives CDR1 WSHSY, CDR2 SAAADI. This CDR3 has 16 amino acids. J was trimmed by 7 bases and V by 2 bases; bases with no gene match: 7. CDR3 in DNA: TGCGCCAGCAGTGAGGGGGCTAGCGGGAGATTCGGGGAGCTGTTTTTT. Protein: CASSEGASGRFGELFF.

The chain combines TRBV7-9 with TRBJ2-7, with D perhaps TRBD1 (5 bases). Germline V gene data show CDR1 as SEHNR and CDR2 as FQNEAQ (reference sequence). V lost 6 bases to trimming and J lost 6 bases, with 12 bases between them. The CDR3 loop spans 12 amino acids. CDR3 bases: TGTGCCAGCAGAACAGGTTCCGGCGAGCAGTACTTC. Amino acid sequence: CASRTGSGEQYF.

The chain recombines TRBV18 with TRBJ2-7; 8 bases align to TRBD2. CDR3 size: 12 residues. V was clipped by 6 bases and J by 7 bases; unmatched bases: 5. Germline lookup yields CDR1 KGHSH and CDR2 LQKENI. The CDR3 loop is CASSLPGGEQYF. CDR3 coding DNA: TGTGCCAGCTCCCTCCCGGGGGGGGAGCAGTACTTC.

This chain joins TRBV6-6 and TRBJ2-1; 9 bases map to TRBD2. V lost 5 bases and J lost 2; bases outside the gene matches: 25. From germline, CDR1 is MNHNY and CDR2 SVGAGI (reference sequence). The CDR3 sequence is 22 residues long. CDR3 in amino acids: CASSPEGGGGSGLRATYNEQFF. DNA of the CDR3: TGTGCCAGCAGTCCTGAGGGCGGGGGGGGCTCAGGGTTGCGGGCCACCTACAATGAGCAGTTCTTC.

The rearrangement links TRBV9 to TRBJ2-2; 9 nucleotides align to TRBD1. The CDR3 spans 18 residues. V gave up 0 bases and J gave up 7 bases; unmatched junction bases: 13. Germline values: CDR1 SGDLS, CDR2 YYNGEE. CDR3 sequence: CASSVAIGTGIMGGELFF. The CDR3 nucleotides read TGTGCCAGCAGCGTAGCGATTGGGACAGGGATCATGGGCGGGGAGCTGTTTTTT. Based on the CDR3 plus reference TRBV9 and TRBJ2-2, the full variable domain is DSGVTQTPKHLITATGQRVTLRCSPRSGDLSVYWYQQSLDQGLQFLIQYYNGEERAKGNILERFSAQQFPDLHSELNLSSLELGDSALYFCASSVAIGTGIMGGELFFGEGSRLTVL.

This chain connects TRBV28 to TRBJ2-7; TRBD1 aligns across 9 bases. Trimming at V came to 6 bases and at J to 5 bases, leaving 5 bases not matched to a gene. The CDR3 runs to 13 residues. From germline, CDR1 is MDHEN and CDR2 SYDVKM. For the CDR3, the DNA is TGTGCCAGCAGCCCCGGGACAGGGAACGAGCAGTACTTC. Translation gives CASSPGTGNEQYF.

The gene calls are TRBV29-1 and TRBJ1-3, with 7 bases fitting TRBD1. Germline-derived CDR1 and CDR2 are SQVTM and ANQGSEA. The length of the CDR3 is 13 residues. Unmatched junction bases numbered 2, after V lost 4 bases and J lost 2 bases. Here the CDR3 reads CSVGQGAGNTIYF. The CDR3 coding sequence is TGCAGCGTTGGGCAGGGGGCTGGAAACACCATATATTTT. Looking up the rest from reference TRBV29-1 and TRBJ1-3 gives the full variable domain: SAVISQKPSRDICQRGTSLTIQCQVDSQVTMMFWYRQQPGQSLTLIATANQGSEATYESGFVIDKFPISRPNLTFSTLTVSNMSPEDSSIYLCSVGQGAGNTIYFGEGSWLTVV.

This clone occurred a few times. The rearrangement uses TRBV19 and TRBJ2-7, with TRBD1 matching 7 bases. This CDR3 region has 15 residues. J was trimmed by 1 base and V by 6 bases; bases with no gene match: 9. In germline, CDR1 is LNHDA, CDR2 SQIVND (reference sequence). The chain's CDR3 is CASRGYRDRSYEQYF. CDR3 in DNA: TGTGCCAGTAGGGGGTACCGGGACAGATCCTACGAGCAGTACTTC. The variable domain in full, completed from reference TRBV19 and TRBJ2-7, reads DGGITQSPKYLFRKEGQNVTLSCEQNLNHDAMYWYRQDPGQGLRLIYYSQIVNDFQKGDIAEGYSVSREKKESFPLTVTSAQKNPTAFYLCASRGYRDRSYEQYFGPGTRLTVT.

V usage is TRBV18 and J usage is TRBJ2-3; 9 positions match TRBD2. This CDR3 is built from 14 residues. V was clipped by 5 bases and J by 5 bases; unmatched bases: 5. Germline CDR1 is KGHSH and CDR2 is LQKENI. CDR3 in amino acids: CASSSLAGEDTQYF. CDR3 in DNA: TGTGCCAGCTCATCCTTAGCGGGAGAAGATACGCAGTATTTT. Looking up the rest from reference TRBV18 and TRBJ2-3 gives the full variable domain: NAGVMQNPRHLVRRRGQEARLRCSPMKGHSHVYWYRQLPEEGLKFMVYLQKENIIDESGMPKERFSAEFPKEGPSILRIQQVVRGDSAAYFCASSSLAGEDTQYFGPGTRLTVL.

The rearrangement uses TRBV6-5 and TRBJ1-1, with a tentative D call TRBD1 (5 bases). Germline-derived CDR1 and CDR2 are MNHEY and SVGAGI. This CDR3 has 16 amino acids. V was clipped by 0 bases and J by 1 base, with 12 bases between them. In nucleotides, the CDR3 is TGTGCCAGCAGTTACTCGATAGGGGCTGCGAACACTGAAGCTTTCTTT. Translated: CASSYSIGAANTEAFF.

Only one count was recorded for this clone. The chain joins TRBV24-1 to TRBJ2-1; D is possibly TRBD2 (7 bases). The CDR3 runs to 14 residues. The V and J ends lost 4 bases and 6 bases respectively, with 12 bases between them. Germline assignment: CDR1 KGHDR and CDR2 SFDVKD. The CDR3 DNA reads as TGTGCCACCAGTGAGTGGGAGGGGGTCAATGAGCAGTTCTTC. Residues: CATSEWEGVNEQFF.